Presented here are 8 T cell receptor beta chains from one specimen sequenced in a study of blood T cell repertoires in COVID-19. Using immunoSEQ multiplex PCR, the repertoire was profiled, and TCRdb retains in-frame clones only, with some absent. The repertoire holds almost 400,000 clones, with approximately 88% as singletons. Sequenced sample: PBMCs or T cells enriched from blood (not recorded which). These receptors were obtained from a woman between 25 and 40 years old with acute COVID-19.

The J gene is TRBJ1-5, the V gene TRBV28, with TRBD1 as a possible D gene (5 bases). Trimming removed 6 bases from V and 7 bases from J, with 13 bases in between. Germline V lookup: CDR1 MDHEN, CDR2 SYDVKM. The CDR3 is made up of 13 amino acids. The CDR3 here is CASSGQGSQPQHF. The CDR3, as DNA: TGTGCCAGCAGCGGCCAGGGTAGCCAGCCCCAGCATTTT.

The gene calls are TRBV7-2 and TRBJ1-2, with 7 bases identical to TRBD1. Germline trimming cut 1 base from V and 5 bases from J; bases unmatched to any gene: 4. This CDR3 region has 14 residues. Per germline, CDR1 SGHTA and CDR2 FQGNSA. This chain's CDR3 is CASSLGGTVYGYTF. DNA of the CDR3: TGTGCCAGCAGCTTAGGAGGGACAGTATATGGCTACACCTTC. Based on the CDR3 plus reference TRBV7-2 and TRBJ1-2, the full variable domain is GAGVSQSPSNKVTEKGKDVELRCDPISGHTALYWYRQSLGQGLEFLIYFQGNSAPDKSGLPSDRFSAERTGGSVSTLTIQRTQQEDSAVYLCASSLGGTVYGYTFGSGTRLTVV.

V gene TRBV7-8 combines with J gene TRBJ1-1, with 7 bases fitting TRBD1. Per the germline V gene, CDR1 is SGHVS and CDR2 is FQNEAQ. The CDR3 consists of 17 residues. V shed 5 bases, J shed 2 bases, and the junction held 14 bases outside the gene matches. In DNA form, the CDR3 reads TGTGCCAGCAGCGAACTAACCGGGACAGCCTATAACACTGAAGCTTTCTTT. Translation: CASSELTGTAYNTEAFF.

The chain carries TRBV6-5 and TRBJ2-7; 8 nucleotides line up with TRBD1. V trimming: 5 bases; J trimming: 4 bases; junction bases outside the gene matches: 4. The germline V gene has CDR1 MNHEY and CDR2 SVGAGI. The CDR3 runs to 13 residues. CDR3 coding DNA: TGTGCCAGCAGTACGACAGGGGTGTACGAGCAGTACTTC. It encodes CASSTTGVYEQYF.

J is TRBJ2-2 and V is TRBV7-2; D is unclear. With 2 bases removed from V and 2 bases from J, the gap between germline ends came to 12 bases. Germline V gene lookup returns CDR1 SGHTA and CDR2 FQGNSA. The CDR3 covers 16 residues. The CDR3 nucleotides read TGTGCCAGCAGCTTAAGAATCCCCGGTAACACCGGGGAGCTGTTTTTT. Translation: CASSLRIPGNTGELFF.

This chain uses TRBV7-2 with TRBJ2-1; 8 bases agree with TRBD1. V shed 5 bases and J 5 bases; nucleotides not matched to a gene: 11. Germline V gene data show CDR1 as SGHTA and CDR2 as FQGNSA. This CDR3 region has 16 residues. CDR3 sequence: CASSTPDRGVNNEQFF. For the CDR3, the DNA is TGTGCCAGCAGCACCCCAGACAGGGGCGTAAACAATGAGCAGTTCTTC.

The V gene is TRBV10-3, the J gene TRBJ2-7, with D possibly being TRBD1 (6 bases). Germline V gene lookup returns CDR1 ENHRY and CDR2 SYGVKD. This CDR3 contains 13 residues. V was pared by 7 bases and J by 0 bases, with 10 bases between. The CDR3 loop reads CAITTGISYEQYF. For the CDR3, the DNA is TGTGCCATCACAACAGGGATCTCCTACGAGCAGTACTTC.

This clone has just a few counts. This chain links TRBV6-6 with TRBJ2-5; 11 positions match TRBD1. Trimming at V came to 4 bases and at J to 5 bases, leaving 9 bases not matched to a gene. This CDR3 has 16 residues. Germline lookup yields CDR1 MNHNY and CDR2 SVGAGI (reference sequence). This chain's CDR3 is CASSFLRTGGMETQYF. The CDR3, as DNA: TGTGCCAGCAGTTTCCTTCGGACAGGGGGCATGGAGACCCAGTACTTC.